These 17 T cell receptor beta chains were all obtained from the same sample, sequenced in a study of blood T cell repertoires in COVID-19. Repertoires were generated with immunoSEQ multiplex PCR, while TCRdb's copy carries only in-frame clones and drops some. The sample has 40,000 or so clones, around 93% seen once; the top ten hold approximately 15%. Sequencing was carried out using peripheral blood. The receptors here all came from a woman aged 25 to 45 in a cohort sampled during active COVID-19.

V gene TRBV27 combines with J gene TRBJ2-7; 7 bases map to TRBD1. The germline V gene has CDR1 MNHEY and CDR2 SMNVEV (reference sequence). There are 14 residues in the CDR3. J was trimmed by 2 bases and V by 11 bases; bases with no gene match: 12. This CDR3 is CAVHPLDRPYEQYF. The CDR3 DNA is TGTGCCGTACATCCCTTGGACAGGCCCTACGAGCAGTACTTC.

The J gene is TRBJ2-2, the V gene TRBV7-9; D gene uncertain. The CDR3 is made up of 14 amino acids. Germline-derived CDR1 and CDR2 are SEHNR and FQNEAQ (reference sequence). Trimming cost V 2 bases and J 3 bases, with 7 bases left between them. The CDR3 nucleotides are TGTGCCAGCAGCTTAAGGAGCTACACCGGGGAGCTGTTTTTT. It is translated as CASSLRSYTGELFF.

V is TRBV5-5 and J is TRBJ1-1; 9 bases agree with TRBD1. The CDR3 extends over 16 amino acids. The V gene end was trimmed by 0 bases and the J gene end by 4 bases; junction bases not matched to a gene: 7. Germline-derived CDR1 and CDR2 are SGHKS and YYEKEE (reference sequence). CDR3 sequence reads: CASSLGGQGRRTEAFF. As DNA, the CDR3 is TGTGCCAGCAGCTTGGGGGGACAGGGTAGGCGCACTGAAGCTTTCTTT.

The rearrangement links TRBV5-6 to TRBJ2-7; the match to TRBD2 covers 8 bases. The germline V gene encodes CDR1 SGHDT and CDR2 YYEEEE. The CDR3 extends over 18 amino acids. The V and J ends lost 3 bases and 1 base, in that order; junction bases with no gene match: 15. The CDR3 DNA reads TGTGCCAGCAGCTCAGGACAGACTAGACTAGCGAAGTCCTACGAGCAGTACTTC. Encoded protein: CASSSGQTRLAKSYEQYF.

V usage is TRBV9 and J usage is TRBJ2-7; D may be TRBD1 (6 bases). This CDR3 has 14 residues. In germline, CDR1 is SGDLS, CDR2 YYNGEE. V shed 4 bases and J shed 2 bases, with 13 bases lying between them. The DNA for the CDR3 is TGTGCCAGCAGCCCCTGGGACACGGCCTACGAGCAGTACTTC. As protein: CASSPWDTAYEQYF.

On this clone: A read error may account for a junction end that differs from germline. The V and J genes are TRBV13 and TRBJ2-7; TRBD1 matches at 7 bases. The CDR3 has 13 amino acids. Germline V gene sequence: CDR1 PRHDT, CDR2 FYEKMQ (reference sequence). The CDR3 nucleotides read TGTGCCAGCACCTTAGGGGGCCACTACGAGCAGTACTTC. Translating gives CASTLGGHYEQYF.

The CDR3 protein is CASRGGSANTGELFF. The CDR3 nucleotides are TGTGCCAGCAGAGGGGGTAGCGCCAACACCGGGGAGCTGTTTTTT. The rearrangement joins TRBV7-3 to TRBJ2-2, with D maybe TRBD1 (6 bases). Trimming cost V 6 bases and J 2 bases, with 13 bases left between them. Germline CDR1 and CDR2: SGHTA and FQGTGA. This CDR3 has 15 amino acids. The full variable domain, rest sourced from reference TRBV7-3 and TRBJ2-2, is GAGVSQTPSNKVTEKGKYVELRCDPISGHTALYWYRQSLGQGPEFLIYFQGTGAADDSGLPNDRFFAVRPEGSVSTLKIQRTERGDSAVYLCASRGGSANTGELFFGEGSRLTVL.

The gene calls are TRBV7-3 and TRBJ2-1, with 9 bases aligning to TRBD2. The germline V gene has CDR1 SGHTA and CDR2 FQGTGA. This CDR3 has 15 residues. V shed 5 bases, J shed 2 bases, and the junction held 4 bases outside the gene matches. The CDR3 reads CASSHSGRTYNEQFF. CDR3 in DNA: TGTGCCAGCAGCCATAGCGGGAGAACCTACAATGAGCAGTTCTTC.

Here the CDR3 DNA reads TGTGCCAGCAGCTTTACTAGCGGGAGAAACACCGGGGAGCTGTTTTTT. Its protein is CASSFTSGRNTGELFF. The chain combines TRBV5-4 with TRBJ2-2; 11 positions match TRBD2. The CDR3 loop spans 16 amino acids. The germline V gene has CDR1 SGHNT and CDR2 YYREEE (reference sequence). J lost 2 bases, V lost 2 bases, and 2 bases had no gene match.

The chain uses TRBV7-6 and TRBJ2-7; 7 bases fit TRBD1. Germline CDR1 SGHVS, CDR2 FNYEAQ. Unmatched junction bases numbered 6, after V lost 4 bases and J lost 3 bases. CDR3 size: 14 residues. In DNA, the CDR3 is TGTGCCAGCAGCTATCGACAGGGCTACTACGAGCAGTACTTC. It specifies CASSYRQGYYEQYF.

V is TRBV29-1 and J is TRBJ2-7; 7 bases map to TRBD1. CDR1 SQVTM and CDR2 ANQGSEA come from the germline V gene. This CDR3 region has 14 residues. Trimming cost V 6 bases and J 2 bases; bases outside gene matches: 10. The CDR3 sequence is CSVYPRDSPYEQYF. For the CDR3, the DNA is TGCAGCGTATACCCCCGGGACAGTCCCTACGAGCAGTACTTC.

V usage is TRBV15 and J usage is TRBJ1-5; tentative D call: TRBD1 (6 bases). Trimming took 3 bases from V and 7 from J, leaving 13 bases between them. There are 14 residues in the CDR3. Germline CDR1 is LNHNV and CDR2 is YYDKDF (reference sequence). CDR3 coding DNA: TGTGCCACCAGCAGTCCAGGGGCCAGGCAGCCCCAGCATTTT. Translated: CATSSPGARQPQHF.

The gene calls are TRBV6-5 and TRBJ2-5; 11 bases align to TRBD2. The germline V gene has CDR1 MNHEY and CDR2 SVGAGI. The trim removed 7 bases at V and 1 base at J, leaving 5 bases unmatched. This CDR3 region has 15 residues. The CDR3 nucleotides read TGTGCCAGCACCCCACTAGCGGGAGCCCAAGAGACCCAGTACTTC. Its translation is CASTPLAGAQETQYF.

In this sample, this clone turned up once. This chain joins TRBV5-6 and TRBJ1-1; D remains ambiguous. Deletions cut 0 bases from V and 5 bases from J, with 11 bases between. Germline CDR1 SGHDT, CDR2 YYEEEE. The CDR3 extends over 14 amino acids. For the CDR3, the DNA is TGTGCCAGCAGCTTGGGGCTGGCGGGGACTGAAGCTTTCTTT. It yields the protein CASSLGLAGTEAFF.

As DNA, the CDR3 is TGTGCCAGCAGTTTCAGGGGGCTTTCCTCCCTCGAGCAGTACTTC. Amino acids: CASSFRGLSSLEQYF. The V call is TRBV27, the J call TRBJ2-7; 8 nucleotides line up with TRBD1. This CDR3 has 15 residues. Trimming removed 3 bases from V and 6 bases from J; junction bases left unmatched: 10. Germline CDR1 and CDR2: MNHEY and SMNVEV (reference sequence).

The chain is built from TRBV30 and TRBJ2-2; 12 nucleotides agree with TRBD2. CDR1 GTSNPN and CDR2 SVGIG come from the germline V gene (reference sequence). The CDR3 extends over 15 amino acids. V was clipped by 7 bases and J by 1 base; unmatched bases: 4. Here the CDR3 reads CALRLAGVNTGELFF. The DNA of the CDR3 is TGTGCCTTAAGACTAGCGGGAGTGAACACCGGGGAGCTGTTTTTT.

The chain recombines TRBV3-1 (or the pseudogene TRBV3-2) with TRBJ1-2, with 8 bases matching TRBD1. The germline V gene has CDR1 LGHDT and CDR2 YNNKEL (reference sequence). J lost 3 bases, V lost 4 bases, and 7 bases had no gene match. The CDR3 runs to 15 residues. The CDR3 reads CASSPDRDVYYGYTF. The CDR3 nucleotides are TGTGCCAGCAGCCCGGACAGGGACGTTTACTATGGCTACACCTTC.